Listed below are T cell receptor beta chains from one sample, sequenced in a study of T cells in Graves' hyperthyroidism and ophthalmopathy. TCRdb analysed the multiplex PCR reads with MiXCR anew, one entry per CDR3 protein. The profile shows some 600,000 distinct CDR3 sequences, around 13% of them singletons. The material sequenced was blood. These receptors were collected from a woman under 40 with Graves' hyperthyroidism that later progressed to Graves' ophthalmopathy. Both conserved end residues are part of each CDR3. D genes are given only for firm matches. Expanded clones get a size class; other rows say once, few or many, or leave the size out.

CDR3nt,CDR3aa,len,j_gene,d_gene,abundance,v_gene
TGTGCCAGCAGACTCCAGGGGTTCCGGCAGGAAAAACTGTTTTTT,CASRLQGFRQEKLFF,15,TRBJ1-4,NA,many,TRBV12-3/TRBV12-4
TGTGCCAGCATCGAAGCTAGCGATAGCACAGATACGCAGTATTTT,CASIEASDSTDTQYF,15,TRBJ2-3,NA,few,TRBV2
TGCGCCAGCAGCCATCGACAGGGGGACGCCTACGAGCAGTACTTC,CASSHRQGDAYEQYF,15,TRBJ2-7,TRBD1,few,TRBV4-1
TGTGCCAGCTCCCCAAACGATCCCGGAGAGGAAGCTTTCTTT,CASSPNDPGEEAFF,14,TRBJ1-1,NA,many,TRBV18
TGTGCCAGCAGTGGGGGGACAGCCGGGTTGGACACTGAAGCTTTCTTT,CASSGGTAGLDTEAFF,16,TRBJ1-1,TRBD1,many,TRBV7-3
TGTGCCAGCAGCTTAGGTGGGACAGGGGGCGCGGGGGAAAAACTGTTTTTT,CASSLGGTGGAGEKLFF,17,TRBJ1-4,TRBD1,many,TRBV7-2
TGTGCCTCGGCGACAGGGGGGCCCTACAATGAGCAGTTCTTC,CASATGGPYNEQFF,14,TRBJ2-1,TRBD1,many,TRBV27
TGTGCCAGCAGCTTAGCGCGAGGGCTAGACCGGCCCAATGAGCAGTTCTTC,CASSLARGLDRPNEQFF,17,TRBJ2-1,NA,few,TRBV7-9
TGTGCTAGCACCCCTTGGGGAATGAACACTGAAGCTTTCTTT,CASTPWGMNTEAFF,14,TRBJ1-1,NA,NA,TRBV7-3
TGTGCCACCTGGACTAGATCCACAGATACGCAGTATTTT,CATWTRSTDTQYF,13,TRBJ2-3,TRBD2,few,TRBV6-1
TGTGCCAGCAGCGTCAAGACAGGGACAGAGACCCAGTACTTC,CASSVKTGTETQYF,14,TRBJ2-5,TRBD1,many,TRBV9
TGCAGCGCCAGGACCTCCCCCGCGGAGACCCAGTACTTC,CSARTSPAETQYF,13,TRBJ2-5,NA,many,TRBV29-1
TGCGCCAGCTGTCCCACGGCAGGAAGTAATGAAAAACTGTTTTTT,CASCPTAGSNEKLFF,15,TRBJ1-4,NA,few,TRBV10-2
TGTGCCAGCAGCCAAGGTACAGGGAGGCTTACCACCGGGGAGCTGTTTTTT,CASSQGTGRLTTGELFF,17,TRBJ2-2,NA,NA,TRBV3-1
TGTGCCTGGAGTCAGTACGGGGAGCTGTTTTTT,CAWSQYGELFF,11,TRBJ2-2,NA,NA,TRBV30
TGTGCCAGCAGCGTCGCCGGACTAGCGGGAACCGGGGAGCTGTTTTTT,CASSVAGLAGTGELFF,16,TRBJ2-2,TRBD2,many,TRBV9
TGTGCCAGCAGCGCCGCACTGTACTCTGGAAACACCATATATTTT,CASSAALYSGNTIYF,15,TRBJ1-3,NA,few,TRBV5-5
TGTGCCAGCAGTTACTCTTGGCTAGCGGGGACTCAGCACGGGGAGCTGTTTTTT,CASSYSWLAGTQHGELFF,18,TRBJ2-2,TRBD2,NA,TRBV6-5
TGTGCCAGCAGTCCTCGACCCGATCAGCCCCAGCATTTT,CASSPRPDQPQHF,13,TRBJ1-5,NA,many,TRBV6-2/TRBV6-3
TGTGCCATCAGTGAGTTAGTCCTACCGGGACAGGGACGCAATGAGCAGTTCTTC,CAISELVLPGQGRNEQFF,18,TRBJ2-1,TRBD1,many,TRBV10-3
TGTGCCAGCAGCTTAATAAGGGAGAACACTGAAGCTTTCTTT,CASSLIRENTEAFF,14,TRBJ1-1,NA,NA,TRBV7-9
TGTGCCAGCAGAGCAGGGCCGAACAATGAGCAGTTCTTC,CASRAGPNNEQFF,13,TRBJ2-1,NA,few,TRBV6-1
TGTGCCAGCAGCCATCCCGGGGGTGGAGGAGAGACCCAGTACTTC,CASSHPGGGGETQYF,15,TRBJ2-5,NA,many,TRBV28
TGTGCCAGCAGCCGGGGGCTAGCGGGAGGTTACGCGAACACCGGGGAGCTGTTTTTT,CASSRGLAGGYANTGELFF,19,TRBJ2-2,TRBD2,many,TRBV27
TGTGCCAGCAGTTTGGGTAGTTCACCCCTCCACTTT,CASSLGSSPLHF,12,TRBJ1-6,NA,many,TRBV12-3/TRBV12-4
TGTGCCAGCAGCGTTGTCGAGGTTGCAGATACGCAGTATTTT,CASSVVEVADTQYF,14,TRBJ2-3,NA,NA,TRBV9
TGTGCCAGCATTATAAGACAGGGCGCTGAAGCTTTCTTT,CASIIRQGAEAFF,13,TRBJ1-1,TRBD1,many,TRBV12-3/TRBV12-4
TGTGCCAGCAACAAACACAGGGGAACGGGAAACACCATATATTTT,CASNKHRGTGNTIYF,15,TRBJ1-3,TRBD1,many,TRBV6-1
TGTGCCAGCAGTCCATGGACTAGCGGGAGGTACGAGCAGTACTTC,CASSPWTSGRYEQYF,15,TRBJ2-7,TRBD2,NA,TRBV12-3/TRBV12-4
TGCGCCAGCAGCCAAGAGGGAGCGGGCGGGAGCGGGGAGACCCAGTACTTC,CASSQEGAGGSGETQYF,17,TRBJ2-5,TRBD2,NA,TRBV4-1
TGTGCCAGCAGTTTCCGACAGGGGTGGGCCGGGGAGCTGTTTTTT,CASSFRQGWAGELFF,15,TRBJ2-2,TRBD1,many,TRBV12-3/TRBV12-4
TGCAGCGTAGAGCGTTCGGGGGAGGAAGAGACCCAGTACTTC,CSVERSGEEETQYF,14,TRBJ2-5,NA,many,TRBV29-1